This T cell receptor beta chain was captured by sequencing in a study of brain T cells in children with intractable seizures. Sequencing used immunoSEQ multiplex PCR; TCRdb keeps in-frame clones, though not all of them. The data show 340,000 or so clones, more than 85% seen once. Time point noted: blood from clinic visit 5 months post-surgery; TSC patient then seizure free. The sequenced cases were selected for having the highest brain T cell transcript signatures. Before surgery, patients took at least one anti-epileptic drug. To note about this clone: What it recognizes is unknown.

J lost 6 bases, V lost 3 bases, and 7 bases had no gene match. Germline V gene lookup returns CDR1 GTSNPN and CDR2 SVGIG (reference sequence). The CDR3 runs 14 residues. Notes on the study in general: Patients' HCMV serostatus was unknown; virus specificity rests on CDR3 similarity alone. Absence of clones before surgery may stem from lower sequencing depth.

Specimen: peripheral blood, collected less than 6 months after surgery. The sequence was collected from a boy under two years old with tuberous sclerosis and intractable seizures. V is TRBV30 and J is TRBJ1-5, with TRBD1 matching over 8 bases. CDR3 in amino acids: CAWRDGTGLQPQHF. The CDR3 DNA follows: TGTGCCTGGAGGGATGGGACAGGCCTTCAGCCCCAGCATTTT.